One sample yielded the 27 T cell receptor beta chains listed below, sequenced in a study of blood T cell repertoires in COVID-19. Some clones are missing from TCRdb's copy, which holds only in-frame ones; the method was immunoSEQ multiplex PCR. Of roughly 400,000 clones in the sample, approximately 91% were seen once. The sample taken for sequencing was PBMCs or T cells enriched from blood (not recorded which). The origin of the receptors is a woman aged 18-29 years who had been exposed to COVID-19.

V gene TRBV9 combines with J gene TRBJ2-1, with 10 bases fitting TRBD2. CDR1 is SGDLS and CDR2 is YYNGEE in the germline V gene. The CDR3 totals 15 residues. Losses at the gene ends were 6 bases for V and 2 bases for J; bases not matched to a gene: 5. CDR3 sequence reads: CASTAAGGAYNEQFF. In DNA, the CDR3 is TGTGCCAGCACCGCAGCGGGAGGGGCCTACAATGAGCAGTTCTTC.

This clone was observed a single time. J is TRBJ1-2 and V is TRBV14; 9 bases line up with TRBD1. V lost 2 bases to trimming and J lost 6 bases; unmatched junction nucleotides: 4. This CDR3 has 14 residues. In germline, CDR1 is SGHDN, CDR2 FVKESK. CDR3 amino acids: CASSQQQGANGYTF. The DNA for the CDR3 is TGTGCCAGCAGCCAACAACAGGGGGCGAATGGCTACACCTTC.

The rearrangement joins TRBV20-1 to TRBJ2-1; D might be TRBD2 (5 bases). CDR3 length: 10 residues. Trimming took 3 bases from V and 14 from J, leaving 11 bases between them. The germline V gene has CDR1 DFQATT and CDR2 SNEGSKA (reference sequence). In nucleotides, the CDR3 is TGCAGTGCTAGTGTTCTAGCAGAGTTCTTC. This encodes CSASVLAEFF.

CDR3 region: CASSLGLASDEQFF. CDR3 nucleotides: TGTGCCAGCAGTTTGGGACTAGCTTCGGATGAGCAGTTCTTC. The J gene is TRBJ2-1, the V gene TRBV27; 9 bases agree with TRBD2. The CDR3 totals 14 residues. Germline CDR1 and CDR2: MNHEY and SMNVEV (reference sequence). Losses at the gene ends were 3 bases for V and 8 bases for J; bases not matched to a gene: 5.

The rearrangement joins TRBV5-6 to TRBJ2-7, with 8 bases that match TRBD1. Trimming removed 2 bases from V and 4 bases from J; junction bases left unmatched: 5. CDR1 is SGHDT and CDR2 is YYEEEE in the germline V gene. This CDR3 spans 14 amino acids. CDR3: CASSFGRGLYEQYF. The CDR3 coding sequence is TGTGCCAGCAGCTTCGGCAGGGGGCTATACGAGCAGTACTTC.

This chain joins TRBV10-1 and TRBJ2-2; 8 bases fit TRBD2. This CDR3 contains 15 residues. Trimming took 2 bases from V and 6 from J; bases not matched to a gene: 5. Germline V gene data show CDR1 as WNHNN and CDR2 as SYGVQD (reference sequence). CDR3 residues: CASSEIREGAGELFF. The CDR3 bases are TGCGCCAGCAGTGAGATTCGGGAGGGGGCCGGGGAGCTGTTTTTT.

This chain links TRBV7-2 with TRBJ1-1; D is possibly TRBD1 (6 bases). Looked up from germline, CDR1 is SGHTA and CDR2 is FQGNSA. This CDR3 has 15 residues. Trimming took 1 base from V and 8 from J, leaving 17 bases between them. CDR3 loop: CASSLEGGGIGEAFF. The CDR3 DNA sequence: TGTGCCAGCAGCTTAGAAGGGGGGGGTATTGGAGAAGCTTTCTTT.

This chain's CDR3 is CATIRQGEAETQYF. The CDR3 DNA reads as TGTGCCACGATTCGACAGGGGGAGGCAGAGACCCAGTACTTC. The J gene is TRBJ2-5, the V gene TRBV5-4; 9 positions match TRBD1. V gave up 9 bases and J gave up 4 bases; unmatched junction bases: 10. Germline values: CDR1 SGHNT, CDR2 YYREEE (reference sequence). The CDR3 has 14 residues.

The chain couples TRBV10-1 to TRBJ2-6; D is ambiguous. The V end lost 5 bases, the J end lost 0 bases, and 8 bases lay between the germline ends. Germline assignment: CDR1 WNHNN and CDR2 SYGVQD (reference sequence). This CDR3 comprises 15 residues. CDR3 DNA: TGCGCCAGCAGTCCCGGTGGCTCTGGGGCCAACGTCCTGACTTTC. Translation: CASSPGGSGANVLTF.

This chain links TRBV18 with TRBJ1-5, with D hard to call. V was pared by 0 bases and J by 0 bases, with 6 bases between. CDR1 and CDR2 (germline): KGHSH, LQKENI. This CDR3 comprises 15 residues. In DNA form, the CDR3 reads TGTGCCAGCTCACCACCCGCCTATAGCAATCAGCCCCAGCATTTT. This codes for CASSPPAYSNQPQHF.

The chain carries TRBV28 and TRBJ1-6; unclear D gene. Trimming removed 10 bases at V and 3 bases at J, with 10 bases between. This CDR3 is 13 amino acids long. Germline CDR1 is MDHEN and CDR2 is SYDVKM. CDR3 sequence reads: CAISTVYNSPLHF. The CDR3 DNA sequence: TGTGCCATAAGCACAGTCTATAATTCACCCCTCCACTTT.

The chain carries TRBV11-3 and TRBJ2-1; unclear D gene. The CDR3 runs 14 residues. V was shortened by 5 bases and J by 4 bases, with 12 bases between the two germline ends. Germline V gives CDR1 SGHNT, CDR2 YENEEA. CDR3 sequence (DNA): TGTGCCAGCAGCCCCCCCGGTAGATACAATGAGCAGTTCTTC. It yields the protein CASSPPGRYNEQFF.

V is TRBV19 and J is TRBJ2-1; 8 bases fit TRBD2. With V trimmed by 5 bases and J by 1 base, 4 bases remained unmatched. This CDR3 has 15 residues. Germline CDR1 reads LNHDA; CDR2 reads SQIVND (reference sequence). This CDR3 reads CASSRVAGSYNEQFF. In DNA, the CDR3 is TGTGCCAGTAGTCGGGTAGCGGGATCCTACAATGAGCAGTTCTTC. Looking up the rest from reference TRBV19 and TRBJ2-1 gives the full variable domain: DGGITQSPKYLFRKEGQNVTLSCEQNLNHDAMYWYRQDPGQGLRLIYYSQIVNDFQKGDIAEGYSVSREKKESFPLTVTSAQKNPTAFYLCASSRVAGSYNEQFFGPGTRLTVL.

The chain employs TRBV19 and TRBJ1-5; D is possibly TRBD1 (5 bases). This CDR3 has 16 residues. With 7 bases removed from V and 4 bases from J, the gap between germline ends came to 20 bases. CDR1 and CDR2 from the germline V gene are LNHDA and SQIVND (reference sequence). CDR3 amino acids: CASTQYPTGGNQPQHF. The CDR3 nucleotides read TGTGCCAGTACTCAATACCCGACGGGGGGGAATCAGCCCCAGCATTTT.

The chain recombines TRBV10-3 with TRBJ2-4, with 7 bases identical to TRBD2. The CDR3 is 15 residues long. The V gene end was trimmed by 2 bases and the J gene end by 2 bases; junction bases not matched to a gene: 3. CDR1 and CDR2 (germline): ENHRY, SYGVKD. CDR3 nucleotides: TGTGCCATCAGTGAGCCCGGGGGGTCCAAAAACATTCAGTACTTC. Translated: CAISEPGGSKNIQYF.

The chain joins TRBV28 to TRBJ2-7; 7 bases line up with TRBD2. The CDR3 is made up of 15 amino acids. Losses at the gene ends were 6 bases for V and 7 bases for J; bases not matched to a gene: 15. Per germline, CDR1 MDHEN and CDR2 SYDVKM. CDR3 in amino acids: CASSPLAGTTWEQYF. CDR3 nucleotide sequence: TGTGCCAGCAGCCCCCTAGCTGGGACTACTTGGGAGCAGTACTTC.

The gene calls are TRBV5-4 and TRBJ2-3; 7 bases match TRBD1. Germline V lookup: CDR1 SGHNT, CDR2 YYREEE (reference sequence). This CDR3 contains 15 residues. J lost 6 bases, V lost 0 bases, and 7 bases had no gene match. CDR3 residues: CASSLGNRGQDTQYF. CDR3 nucleotide sequence: TGTGCCAGCAGCTTGGGTAACAGGGGACAGGATACGCAGTATTTT.

The chain joins TRBV7-9 to TRBJ2-2, with D maybe TRBD2 (6 bases). CDR3 length: 14 residues. Looked up from germline, CDR1 is SEHNR and CDR2 is FQNEAQ (reference sequence). V was cut by 2 bases and J by 5 bases, with 9 bases left in between. CDR3 protein: CASSLMGGTGELFF. In nucleotides, the CDR3 is TGTGCCAGCAGCTTAATGGGGGGTACCGGGGAGCTGTTTTTT.

This chain joins TRBV28 and TRBJ1-5; no reliable D call. The V and J ends lost 3 bases and 6 bases respectively, with 12 bases between them. The CDR3 sequence is 14 residues long. Germline-derived CDR1 and CDR2 are MDHEN and SYDVKM. For the CDR3, the DNA is TGTGCCAGCAGTTTTGCCGGGGAGGGTCAGCCCCAGCATTTT. It yields the protein CASSFAGEGQPQHF. The full variable domain, in which reference TRBV28 and TRBJ1-5 provide the parts outside the CDR3, is DVKVTQSSRYLVKRTGEKVFLECVQDMDHENMFWYRQDPGLGLRLIYFSYDVKMKEKGDIPEGYSVSREKKERFSLILESASTNQTSMYLCASSFAGEGQPQHFGDGTRLSIL.

This clone occurred a few times. Other DNA sequences in the same sample also yield this CDR3. This rearrangement joins TRBV5-4 to TRBJ2-3; 9 positions agree with TRBD2. With V trimmed by 4 bases and J by 2 bases, 8 bases remained unmatched. The CDR3 loop spans 16 amino acids. The germline V gene encodes CDR1 SGHNT and CDR2 YYREEE (reference sequence). The CDR3 sequence: CASSPLAGGATDTQYF. The CDR3 DNA follows: TGTGCCAGCAGCCCCCTTGCGGGGGGGGCCACAGATACGCAGTATTTT.

The rearrangement uses TRBV5-1 and TRBJ1-3, with no clear D. Trimming left V 0 bases short and J 0 bases short, with 7 bases between. The CDR3 is 15 amino acids. CDR1 is SGHRS and CDR2 is YFSETQ in the germline V gene. CDR3: CASSLDSNSGNTIYF. The CDR3 DNA is TGCGCCAGCAGCTTGGACAGCAACTCTGGAAACACCATATATTTT.

About this clone: The identical CDR3 is also encoded by other nucleotide sequences in the sample. The chain combines TRBV6-5 with TRBJ2-7, with a tentative D call TRBD2 (6 bases). V was trimmed by 2 bases and J by 2 bases, leaving 10 bases between them. There are 14 residues in the CDR3. Germline V gene data show CDR1 as MNHEY and CDR2 as SVGAGI. The CDR3 coding sequence is TGTGCCAGCAGTTACGGGCGGGGCACCTACGAGCAGTACTTC. It yields the protein CASSYGRGTYEQYF.

The chain links TRBV25-1 to TRBJ1-2, with no clear D. Trimming stripped 6 bases from V and 6 bases from J, with 5 bases between. From germline, CDR1 is MGHDK and CDR2 SYGVNS. This CDR3 is 10 amino acids long. Here the CDR3 reads CASSGDGYTF. The CDR3 DNA is TGTGCCAGCAGCGGGGATGGCTACACCTTC.

This CDR3 is CAWNLFLQGTEAFF. The CDR3 DNA reads TGTGCCTGGAATCTCTTCCTCCAGGGGACTGAAGCTTTCTTT. V gene TRBV30 combines with J gene TRBJ1-1; possibly TRBD1 for D (6 bases). The CDR3 extends over 14 amino acids. The V end lost 4 bases, the J end lost 5 bases, and 17 bases lay between the germline ends. CDR1 is GTSNPN and CDR2 is SVGIG in the germline V gene (reference sequence).

The chain links TRBV28 to TRBJ1-1, with D perhaps TRBD1 (6 bases). CDR3 size: 15 residues. V lost 3 bases and J lost 4, with 15 bases in between. Looked up from germline, CDR1 is MDHEN and CDR2 is SYDVKM. The DNA for the CDR3 is TGTGCCAGCAGTTTCCAGGGGATTAGAACCACTGAAGCTTTCTTT. This encodes CASSFQGIRTTEAFF.

This rearrangement joins TRBV20-1 to TRBJ2-3, with 12 bases lining up with TRBD2. This CDR3 is built from 14 residues. V shed 3 bases, J shed 6 bases, and the junction held 4 bases outside the gene matches. Germline V gene sequence: CDR1 DFQATT, CDR2 SNEGSKA (reference sequence). The CDR3 is CSASGGTSGDTQYF. DNA of the CDR3: TGCAGTGCTAGTGGTGGGACTAGCGGGGATACGCAGTATTTT.

The rearrangement uses TRBV11-2 and TRBJ2-3; 9 bases match TRBD2. The length of the CDR3 is 15 residues. V lost 6 bases and J lost 1; bases outside the gene matches: 5. Germline loops: CDR1 SGHAT, CDR2 FQNNGV. The CDR3 coding sequence is TGTGCCAGCAGACCTTTAGCGGGGGGCACAGATACGCAGTATTTT. This gives the protein CASRPLAGGTDTQYF.